What follows are 9 T cell receptor beta chains derived from one specimen sequenced in a study of blood T cells in healthy people across ages (dated by TCRdb to about 2015). Library creation used 5' RACE. The run used an Illumina HiSeq 2500. The second PCR ran for roughly 7 to 12 cycles and used a J-beta primer mix along with a sample-barcoded 5' primer. TCRdb's own reprocessing of the public reads used fastp at Q25 and MiXCR and kept productive beta chains. Each entry merges the rows of one CDR3 protein and shows their most common DNA and genes. A total of some 1.5 million distinct CDR3 sequences appear in this sample, approximately 43% of them only once. 4% of the sample is held by the ten biggest clonotypes. The sequencing input was blood. These receptors were collected from a woman under 30 in good health.

The CDR3 sequence is CASSLPMYRTSGNTIYF. CDR3 in DNA: TGTGCCAGCAGCTTACCCATGTATCGGACATCAGGAAACACCATATATTTT. The genes are TRBV7-6 and TRBJ1-3; maybe TRBD1 (5 bases). The length of the CDR3 is 17 residues. Germline values: CDR1 SGHVS, CDR2 FNYEAQ. V was cut by 2 bases and J by 4 bases, with 18 bases left in between.

V is TRBV29-1 and J is TRBJ1-2; D ambiguous. V lost 2 bases and J 3 bases, leaving 13 bases between the germline ends. CDR1 and CDR2 (germline): SQVTM, ANQGSEA. This CDR3 is 14 amino acids long. The CDR3 spells CSVELAGPHYGYTF. The CDR3 DNA is TGCAGCGTTGAATTGGCAGGCCCCCACTATGGCTACACCTTC.

The table lists this clonotype with a few counts. V gene TRBV7-2 combines with J gene TRBJ2-7, with 10 bases lining up with TRBD2. This CDR3 contains 15 residues. Losses at the gene ends were 5 bases for V and 0 bases for J; bases not matched to a gene: 4. Germline V gives CDR1 SGHTA, CDR2 FQGNSA. CDR3 loop: CASSKRTSGSYEQYF. The CDR3 DNA reads as TGTGCCAGCAGCAAACGGACTAGCGGCTCCTACGAGCAGTACTTC.

This chain joins TRBV30 and TRBJ1-5; D is possibly TRBD1 (5 bases). The germline CDR1 and CDR2 sequences are GTSNPN and SVGIG (reference sequence). The V end lost 0 bases, the J end lost 6 bases, and 15 bases lay between the germline ends. CDR3 length: 15 residues. The DNA of the CDR3 is TGTGCCTGGAGTGTCAAAGGGGAGTGGGGTCAGCCCCAGCATTTT. The encoded protein is CAWSVKGEWGQPQHF.

The rearrangement uses TRBV20-1 and TRBJ2-1; 10 bases map to TRBD2. Germline loops: CDR1 DFQATT, CDR2 SNEGSKA (reference sequence). V was clipped by 5 bases and J by 0 bases; unmatched bases: 10. The CDR3 sequence is 17 residues long. DNA of the CDR3: TGCAGTGCTTATCCTCAGCGGGAGGGCCTCTCCTACAATGAGCAGTTCTTC. This gives the protein CSAYPQREGLSYNEQFF.

The chain employs TRBV18 and TRBJ2-2; D is ambiguous. The germline V gene has CDR1 KGHSH and CDR2 LQKENI. V shed 1 base and J shed 9 bases, with 6 bases lying between them. The length of the CDR3 is 12 residues. CDR3: CASSPRGRELFF. CDR3 nucleotide sequence: TGTGCCAGCTCACCACGGGGAAGGGAGCTGTTTTTT.

V is TRBV7-2 and J is TRBJ2-7; 7 bases match TRBD2. The CDR3 spans 17 residues. Germline-derived CDR1 and CDR2 are SGHTA and FQGNSA. The trim removed 5 bases at V and 4 bases at J, leaving 17 bases unmatched. Here the CDR3 reads CASSRRGGGRFMYEQYF. The CDR3 DNA follows: TGTGCCAGCAGCCGCCGAGGCGGGGGACGGTTTATGTACGAGCAGTACTTC.

This chain joins TRBV12-3 or TRBV12-4 and TRBJ2-3; TRBD2 matches 13 bases. Trimming took 7 bases from V and 6 from J; bases not matched to a gene: 10. This CDR3 spans 16 amino acids. CDR3 nucleotide sequence: TGTGCCAGCATCACTAGCGGGGGGGCTATTATGGATACGCAGTATTTT. It encodes CASITSGGAIMDTQYF.

The V and J genes are TRBV9 and TRBJ2-7; maybe TRBD2 (7 bases). V lost 3 bases and J 5 bases, leaving 18 bases between the germline ends. The CDR3 sequence is 15 residues long. The germline V gene has CDR1 SGDLS and CDR2 YYNGEE. The DNA of the CDR3 is TGTGCCAGCAGCGCCGGGTGGGGGGGCAGAAACGAGCAGTACTTC. Amino acids: CASSAGWGGRNEQYF.